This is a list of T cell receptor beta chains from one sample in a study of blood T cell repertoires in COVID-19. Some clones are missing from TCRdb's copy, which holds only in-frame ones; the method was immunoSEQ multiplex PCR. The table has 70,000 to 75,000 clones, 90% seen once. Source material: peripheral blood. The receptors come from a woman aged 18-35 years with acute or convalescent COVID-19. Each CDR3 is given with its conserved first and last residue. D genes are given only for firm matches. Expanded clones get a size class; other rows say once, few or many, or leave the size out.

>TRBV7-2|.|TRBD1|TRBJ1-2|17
CASSQRQGTHLNYGYTF
TGTGCCAGCAGCCAACGACAGGGAACCCACCTTAACTATGGCTACACCTTC
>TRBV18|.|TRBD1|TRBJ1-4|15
CASSASQGDGEKLFF
TGTGCCAGCTCAGCAAGCCAGGGGGACGGTGAAAAACTGTTTTTT
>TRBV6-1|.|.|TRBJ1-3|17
CASSEGIYDRFANTIYF
TGTGCCAGCAGTGAGGGGATATATGACAGGTTTGCAAACACCATATATTTT
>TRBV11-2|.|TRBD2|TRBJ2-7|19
CASSPYRTAASGRGYEQYF
TGTGCCAGCAGCCCGTACAGGACAGCGGCTAGCGGGAGGGGGTACGAGCAGTACTTC
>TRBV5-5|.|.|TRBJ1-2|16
CASSLEYSPRTYGYTF
TGTGCCAGCAGCTTGGAGTACAGCCCCCGTACCTATGGCTACACCTTC
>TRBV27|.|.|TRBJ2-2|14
CASRHSLDTGELFF
TGTGCCAGCAGGCATAGCCTCGACACCGGGGAGCTGTTTTTT
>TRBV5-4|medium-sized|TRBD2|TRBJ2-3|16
CASSLASGGVTDTQYF
TGTGCCAGCAGCTTGGCTAGCGGGGGGGTCACAGATACGCAGTATTTT
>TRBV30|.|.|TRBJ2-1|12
CAWTPAGNEQFF
TGTGCCTGGACCCCCGCGGGGAATGAGCAGTTCTTC
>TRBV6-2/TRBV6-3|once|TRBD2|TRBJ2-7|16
CASSPREGPAPYEQYF
TGTGCCAGCAGTCCCCGGGAGGGACCGGCCCCCTACGAGCAGTACTTC
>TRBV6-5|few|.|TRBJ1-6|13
CASTLTGEAPLHF
TGTGCCAGCACCCTGACAGGAGAAGCACCCCTCCACTTT
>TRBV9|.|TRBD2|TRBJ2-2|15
CASSTTSGNTGELFF
TGTGCCAGCAGCACGACTAGCGGGAACACCGGGGAGCTGTTTTTT
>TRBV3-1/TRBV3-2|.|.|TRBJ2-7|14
CASSQQGTPYEQYF
TGTGCCAGCAGCCAACAGGGTACCCCCTACGAGCAGTACTTC
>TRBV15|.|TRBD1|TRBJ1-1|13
CATSKHRGTEAFF
TGTGCCACCAGCAAACACAGGGGGACTGAAGCTTTCTTT
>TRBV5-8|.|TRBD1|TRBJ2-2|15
CASSPGQPGTGELFF
TGTGCCAGCAGCCCGGGACAGCCGGGCACCGGGGAGCTGTTTTTT
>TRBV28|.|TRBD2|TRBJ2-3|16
CASSQHSGGGTDTQYF
TGTGCCAGCAGTCAACATAGCGGGGGGGGCACAGATACGCAGTATTTT
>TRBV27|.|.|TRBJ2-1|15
CASSSKAGSYNEQFF
TGTGCCAGCAGTTCTAAAGCGGGCTCCTACAATGAGCAGTTCTTC
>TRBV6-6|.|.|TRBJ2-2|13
CASSSEYTGELFF
TGTGCCAGCAGTTCCGAGTACACCGGGGAGCTGTTTTTT
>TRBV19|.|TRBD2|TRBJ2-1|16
CASSIGWLAGVGEQFF
TGTGCCAGTAGTATAGGCTGGCTAGCGGGAGTCGGCGAGCAGTTCTTC
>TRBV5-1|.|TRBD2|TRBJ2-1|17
CASSLELAGQTYNEQFF
TGCGCCAGCAGCTTGGAACTAGCGGGTCAAACCTACAATGAGCAGTTCTTC
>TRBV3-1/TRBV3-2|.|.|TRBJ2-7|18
CASSQERGSGRHSYEQYF
TGTGCCAGCAGCCAAGAAAGGGGTTCCGGACGCCACTCCTACGAGCAGTACTTC
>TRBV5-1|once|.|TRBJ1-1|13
CASSFSPGGEAFF
TGCGCCAGCAGCTTCTCCCCGGGGGGAGAAGCTTTCTTT
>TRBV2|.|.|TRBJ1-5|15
CASSEYGYSNQPQHF
TGTGCCAGCAGTGAATACGGGTATAGCAATCAGCCCCAGCATTTT
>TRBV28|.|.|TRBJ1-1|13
CASSGQLNTEAFF
TGTGCCAGCAGCGGACAGTTGAACACTGAAGCTTTCTTT
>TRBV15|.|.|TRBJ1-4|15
CATSRAQSTNEKLFF
TGTGCCACCAGCAGAGCACAGTCAACTAATGAAAAACTGTTTTTT
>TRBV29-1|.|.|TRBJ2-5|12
CSVEGVGETQYF
TGCAGCGTGGAGGGCGTGGGGGAGACCCAGTACTTC
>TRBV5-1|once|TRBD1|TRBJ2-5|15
CASSLEPGQEETQYF
TGCGCCAGCAGCTTGGAACCGGGACAGGAAGAGACCCAGTACTTC
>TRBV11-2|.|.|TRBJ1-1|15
CASSPTGSLNTEAFF
TGTGCCAGCAGCCCGACTGGCTCCCTGAACACTGAAGCTTTCTTT
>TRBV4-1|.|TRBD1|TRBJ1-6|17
CASSQVVGQGNNSPLHF
TGCGCCAGCAGCCAAGTAGTCGGACAGGGGAATAATTCACCCCTCCACTTT
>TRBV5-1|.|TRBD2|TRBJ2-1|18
CASSSEPLAGVNYNEQFF
TGCGCCAGCAGTTCAGAACCACTAGCGGGGGTGAACTACAATGAGCAGTTCTTC
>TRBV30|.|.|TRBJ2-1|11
CAWSVGGEQFF
TGTGCCTGGAGTGTAGGGGGTGAGCAGTTCTTC
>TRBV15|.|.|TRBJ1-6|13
CATSRDLHSPLHF
TGTGCCACCAGCAGAGATCTCCATTCACCCCTCCACTTT
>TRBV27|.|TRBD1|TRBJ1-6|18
CASSPETGGLEENSPLHF
TGTGCCAGCAGTCCGGAGACAGGGGGCCTTGAAGAAAATTCACCCCTCCACTTT
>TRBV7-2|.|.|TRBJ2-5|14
CASSSNGGKETQYF
TGTGCCAGCAGCTCGAACGGAGGAAAAGAGACCCAGTACTTC
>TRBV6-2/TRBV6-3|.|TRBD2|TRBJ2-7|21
CASSYTITGSRGGRAPYEQYF
TGTGCCAGCAGTTACACGATTACGGGGTCTCGTGGCGGGAGGGCCCCCTACGAGCAGTACTTC
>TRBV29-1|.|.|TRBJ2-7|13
CSVGGRSSYEQYF
TGCAGCGTTGGAGGGAGGAGCTCCTACGAGCAGTACTTC
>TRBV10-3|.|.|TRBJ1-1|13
CAASTGENTEAFF
TGTGCCGCGTCGACAGGAGAAAACACTGAAGCTTTCTTT
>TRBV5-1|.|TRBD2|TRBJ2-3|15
CASSFTSGRADTQYF
TGCGCCAGCAGCTTTACTAGCGGGAGGGCAGATACGCAGTATTTT
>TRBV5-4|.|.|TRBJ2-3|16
CASSSLAGLSTDTQYF
TGTGCCAGCAGCTCCCTGGCGGGGTTGAGCACAGATACGCAGTATTTT
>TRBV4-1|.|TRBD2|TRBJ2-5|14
CASSRLAAQETQYF
TGCGCCAGCAGTCGACTAGCGGCCCAAGAGACCCAGTACTTC
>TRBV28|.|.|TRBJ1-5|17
CASSSTGTQTSNQPQHF
TGTGCCAGCAGCTCCACCGGGACACAGACTAGCAATCAGCCCCAGCATTTT
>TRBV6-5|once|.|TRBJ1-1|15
CASSYSRVMNTEAFF
TGTGCCAGCAGTTACTCGAGGGTGATGAACACTGAAGCTTTCTTT
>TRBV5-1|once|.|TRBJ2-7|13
CASSLAGSYEQYF
TGCGCCAGCAGCTTGGCCGGTAGCTACGAGCAGTACTTC
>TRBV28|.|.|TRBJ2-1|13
CASSLGRYNEQFF
TGTGCCAGTAGTTTGGGGCGGTACAATGAGCAGTTCTTC
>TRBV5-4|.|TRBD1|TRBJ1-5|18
CASSFRTGGSYSNQPQHF
TGTGCCAGCAGCTTCAGGACAGGGGGATCCTATAGCAATCAGCCCCAGCATTTT
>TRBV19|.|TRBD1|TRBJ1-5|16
CASSPGTVWSNQPQHF
TGTGCCAGTAGCCCAGGGACAGTTTGGAGCAATCAGCCCCAGCATTTT
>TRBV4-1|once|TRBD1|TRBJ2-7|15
CASSQDRGQGDEQYF
TGCGCCAGCAGCCAAGACCGGGGACAGGGAGACGAGCAGTACTTC
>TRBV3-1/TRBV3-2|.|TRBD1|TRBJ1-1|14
CASGGLQGDTEAFF
TGTGCCAGCGGAGGTTTACAGGGGGACACTGAAGCTTTCTTT
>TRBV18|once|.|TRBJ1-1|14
CASSPRQMNTEAFF
TGTGCCAGCTCACCTCGACAGATGAACACTGAAGCTTTCTTT
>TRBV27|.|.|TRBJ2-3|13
CASSQTRTDTQYF
TGTGCCAGCAGTCAGACTAGAACAGATACGCAGTATTTT
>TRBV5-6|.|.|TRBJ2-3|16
CASIEKSWGPTDTQYF
TGTGCCAGCATTGAGAAAAGTTGGGGCCCCACAGATACGCAGTATTTT
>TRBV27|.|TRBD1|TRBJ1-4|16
CASSLYGTGVNEKLFF
TGTGCCAGCAGTTTATACGGGACAGGGGTGAATGAAAAACTGTTTTTT
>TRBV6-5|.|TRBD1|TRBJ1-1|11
CASRDRGQAFF
TGTGCCAGCAGGGACAGGGGGCAAGCTTTCTTT
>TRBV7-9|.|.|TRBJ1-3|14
CASSSAGAGNTIYF
TGTGCCAGCAGCTCCGCGGGTGCTGGAAACACCATATATTTT
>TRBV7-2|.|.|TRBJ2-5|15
CASSPDQGTGETQYF
TGTGCCAGCAGCCCGGACCAGGGAACGGGAGAGACCCAGTACTTC
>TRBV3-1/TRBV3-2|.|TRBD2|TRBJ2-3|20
CASSQKIGGAGGPRGDTQYF
TGTGCCAGCAGCCAAAAGATAGGAGGAGCGGGGGGGCCCCGCGGAGATACGCAGTATTTT